This T cell receptor beta chain was captured by sequencing in a study of cytomegalovirus exposure and HLA in healthy donors (dated by TCRdb to 2016 to 2017). At the level of the whole study: According to an earlier analysis of 450 to 650 of the donors, about 179 million T cells yielded 95 million to 140 million unique TCR beta sequences and more than 250 Gb of sequence data. Roughly 300 gigabases of sequencing data and 70 million to 100 million unique TCR sequences made up an early release that covered some 640 HLA-typed donors. Of the approximately 400 genotyped donors, 81% fell in the genetic ancestry cluster associated with self-reported Caucasian donors. The study aimed to test whether signatures of past pathogen exposure could be identified by cataloging public T cell receptors. The study used immunosequencing to profile the T cell repertoires of approximately 630 subjects and linked those repertoires to cytomegalovirus serostatus. A separate validation cohort of roughly 130 different subjects was used in addition to the 666-subject first cohort. High-throughput TCR immunosequencing, statistical association of individual TCRs with disease status, and machine learning were combined to predict cytomegalovirus infection status. To study patterns of TCR occurrence, a later analysis re-analyzed previously published TCR beta repertoires from 666 donors and added high-resolution HLA genotyping. The later analysis used no new phenotypic data to find candidate immune exposures, relying instead on TCR beta sequences and their occurrence across donors. To decide whether each TCR beta V gene segment behaved as functional or pseudogenic, an earlier analysis of approximately 590 of the donors relied on high-throughput TCR beta sequencing. Donor age, sex, ethnicity and CMV serostatus were compiled alongside the repertoire data. A later genetic analysis took genome-wide SNP genotypes for 398 of the 666 donors and used that subset as a discovery cohort. All discovery cohort repertoires had been generated using a single sequencing platform. HLA typing included class I and class II loci at four-digit resolution. The number of typed donors differed by locus: roughly 629-640 for A, B, C, DRB1 and DQB1; 522 for DQA1; roughly 600 for DPA1; and 450 to 480 for DPB1. Four to six DR-DQ haplotypes were handled as single units for association and clustering, since linkage in the cohort was strong. Among a few hundred genotyped donors of the cohort, an average of around 240,000 unique TCR beta nucleotide sequences were sequenced per donor, about a sixth of them non-productive.

Cut back by 4 bases and 7 bases, the V and J ends lie 13 bases apart. CDR3 length: 14 amino acids, cysteine to phenylalanine. The CDR3 DNA has 42 bases and is translated from base 1. From the germline V gene, CDR1 is LGHNA and CDR2 is YSLEER. Libraries were prepared through the immunoSEQ multiplex PCR assay. The multiplex PCR relied on a mix of 60 forward primers for TCR Vbeta segments and 13 reverse primers for TCR Jbeta segments. The CDR3 region of rearranged TCR beta genes was amplified from genomic DNA by a multiplex PCR assay. Amplified TCR beta libraries were sequenced as 87-base-pair reads on the Illumina HiSeq System. Turning to the authors' computational methods: Across the 700 or so repertoires, a later analysis counted some 80 million unique TCR beta chains, 9.5 million to 12 million of which were shared by at least two donors. A nearest-neighbor algorithm error-corrected the raw reads and collapsed the reads into unique sequences, merging closely related sequences to remove PCR and sequencing errors. CDR3 sequences were aligned to IMGT reference sequences to assign V, D and J gene segments. For a sequence to be retained, a match of at least six nucleotides to both a V gene segment and a J gene segment was required. A rearrangement counted as productive if the CDR3 had no stop codons and remained in frame with V and J, and every other rearrangement counted as non-productive. Following IMGT convention, CDR3 was defined as the stretch from the second conserved V-encoded cysteine to the conserved J-encoded phenylalanine. The earlier analysis of about 590 of the donors excluded sequences that lacked an unambiguous match to a single V gene segment. In an earlier analysis of roughly 500 of the donors, V segments were called functional above 56.7% productive rearrangements and were called segregating when the between-donor standard deviation exceeded 5%. A statistical classification framework was built to diagnose cytomegalovirus status from the catalog of TCR beta chain sequences. In a later analysis, V and J genes were assigned by comparing TCR nucleotide sequences against IMGT/GENE-DB human TR gene sequences. Using the TCRdist pipeline, a later analysis assigned CDR3 sequences along with most-parsimonious VDJ recombination scenarios. A later analysis defined each TCR beta chain by its CDR3 amino acid sequence plus V-gene family, and excluded reads lacking a unique V-gene family. A later analysis removed several hundred highly shared, low-generation-probability nucleotide sequences to deal with suspected cross-contamination and a sequencing artifact. For each public chain, a later analysis derived a clonal expansion index from normalized ranks of inferred template counts within each repertoire. In a later analysis, generation probabilities were computed using a VDJ recombination model fitted to out-of-frame rearrangements, and the results were checked against IGoR. In a later analysis, TCR-TCR, TCR-HLA and TCR-CMV co-occurrence was scored with hypergeometric tests, and a repertoire-size bias correction was applied to TCR pairs. In a later analysis, false discovery rates were estimated by permuting HLA or CMV assignments 20 times. In a later analysis, co-occurring TCRs were grouped with DBSCAN, and TCRdist sequence similarity was added when clustering was performed within HLA-allele-positive subsets. Repertoires with fewer than 30,000 or more than 120,000 public chains were left out of co-occurrence clustering, as were five repertoires with anomalous nucleotide sharing. Held by TCRdb, this immuneACCESS table contains in-frame sequences only and omits some clones. Under half of the omission traces to an unresolved V gene where checked; the cause of the rest is unknown. The V and J calls and clone size come from that table; D and trimming were worked out from the DNA. This sample comprises 150,000 or so clones, under 75% of them detected only once. The ten largest clones capture around 7% of the sample.

Worth noting for this clone: What this receptor recognizes is not known. The sample holds no much larger clone one base away, and base qualities are not on file.

What the work shows at the level of the full study, not this receptor alone: The sequencing pipeline was judged likely to have produced a cluster of highly shared sequence variants as a technical artifact. Most TCR sequences were seen in very few donors, while some public TCRs were found in many individuals. Correlated functional status among segregating V segments might reflect linkage disequilibrium, but an unknown experimental factor could not be ruled out. This cohort had only TCR beta chains sequenced, and the lack of alpha or paired-chain data limited which features could be detected. A total of 150 or so TCR beta chains were listed by the study as associated with cytomegalovirus. According to a later analysis, most CMV-associated TCR beta chains appeared to be HLA-restricted, and the HLA associations seemed to be driven largely by CMV exposure. In a later analysis, more than 15,000 TCR beta sequences were associated with specific HLA alleles at a false discovery rate of 0.05. Compared with the roughly 700-donor mean, donors in an Asian-associated ancestry cluster had fewer N-insertions in productive TCRs, according to a later genetic analysis. Assigning TCR associations to individual alleles was difficult when HLA alleles, especially DR and DQ, strongly co-occurred. The classifier was reported to diagnose cytomegalovirus status with high specificity and sensitivity in both the original and validation cohorts. A further reported finding was that TCR beta sequences accurately predicted the HLA-A and HLA-B alleles for most subjects in the first cohort. For the cohort, immune exposure information was limited to CMV serostatus. An association between a missense DCLRE1C variant and V-gene and J-gene trimming of TCR beta chains was found in a later genetic analysis and replicated in an independent cohort. A later analysis found that TCR association rates varied across HLA loci, with DRB1 alleles showing the most associated TCRs and HLA-C alleles the fewest. Three of the identified cytomegalovirus-associated TCR beta chains were confirmed in vitro to be specific for cytomegalovirus antigens. Several of the top co-occurrence clusters appeared to be linked to parvovirus B19, influenza, CMV and Epstein-Barr virus, according to a later analysis. The presence/absence analyses assumed that sequencing depth was roughly uniform across donors, and that assumption may not be true. In a later analysis, HLA-associated TCR beta chains were found to be more clonally expanded and to have lower generation probabilities than equally common non-associated chains. Some IMGT-functional V segments, including TRBV6-2 and TRBV6-3, could not be distinguished by the 87-base-pair reads and were therefore excluded. About 17 rarely observed V segments, including chromosome 9 orphons, were excluded from the earlier analysis of about 600 of the donors because counts were too low. In an earlier analysis of some 500 of the donors, most TCR beta V segments were observed in productive rearrangements about 87% or about 30% of the time, broadly matching IMGT annotations. HLA typing was unavailable for some donors at each locus, so association tests used only the typed subset. The authors suggested that the approach could potentially be extended to other disease states and immunological phenotypes.

The cohort consisted of approximately 670 healthy bone marrow donors. Cohort members were all nominally healthy when sampled, although unrecorded immune exposures were likely present. The donor was CMV seropositive and belonged to the group of 250 to 300 seropositive cohort members. Each donor provided a peripheral blood sample, and peripheral blood mononuclear cells were used for TCR beta sequencing. The Qiagen DNeasy Blood Extraction Kit was used to extract genomic DNA from the blood cell samples. The chain is assembled from TRBV4-3 and TRBJ1-4, with the D gene uncertain. The receptor's source is a man aged 35-49 years in good health and CMV-seropositive. Sequences were obtained from PBMCs. The nucleotide sequence reads as follows: TGCGCCAGCAGCCCAAGGAGGAGTCCTGAAAAACTGTTTTTT. Translated, it reads CASSPRRSPEKLFF.